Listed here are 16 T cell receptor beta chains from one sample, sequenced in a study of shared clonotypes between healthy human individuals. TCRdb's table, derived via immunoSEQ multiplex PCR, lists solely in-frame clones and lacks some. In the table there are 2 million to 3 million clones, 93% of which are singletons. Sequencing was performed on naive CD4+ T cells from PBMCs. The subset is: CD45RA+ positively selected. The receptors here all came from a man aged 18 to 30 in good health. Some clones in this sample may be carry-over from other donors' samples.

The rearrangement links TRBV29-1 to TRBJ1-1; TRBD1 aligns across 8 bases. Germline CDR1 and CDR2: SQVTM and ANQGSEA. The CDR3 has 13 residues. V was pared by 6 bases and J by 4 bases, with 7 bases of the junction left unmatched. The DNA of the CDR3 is TGCAGCGTGATCAGGGGGCGGTTCACTGAAGCTTTCTTT. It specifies CSVIRGRFTEAFF.

CDR3 coding DNA: TGTGCCAGCTCACCCCCCTTGGGACAGAGAATCTACGAGCAGTACTTC. Protein sequence: CASSPPLGQRIYEQYF. The gene calls are TRBV18 and TRBJ2-7; 7 bases match TRBD1. Germline-derived CDR1 and CDR2 are KGHSH and LQKENI. V shed 3 bases and J 3 bases; nucleotides not matched to a gene: 11. The CDR3 consists of 16 residues.

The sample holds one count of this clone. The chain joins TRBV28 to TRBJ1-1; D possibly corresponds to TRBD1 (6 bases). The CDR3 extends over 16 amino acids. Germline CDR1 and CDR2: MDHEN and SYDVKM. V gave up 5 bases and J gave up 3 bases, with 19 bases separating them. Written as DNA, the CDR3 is TGTGCCAGCAGTAATCTAATCTGGGGGCAAGACACTGAAGCTTTCTTT. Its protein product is CASSNLIWGQDTEAFF.

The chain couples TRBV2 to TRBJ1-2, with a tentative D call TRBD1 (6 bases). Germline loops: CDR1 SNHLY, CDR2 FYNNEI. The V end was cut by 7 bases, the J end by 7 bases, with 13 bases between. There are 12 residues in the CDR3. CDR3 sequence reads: CASIPQGGGYTF. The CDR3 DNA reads TGTGCCAGCATCCCACAGGGCGGTGGCTACACCTTC.

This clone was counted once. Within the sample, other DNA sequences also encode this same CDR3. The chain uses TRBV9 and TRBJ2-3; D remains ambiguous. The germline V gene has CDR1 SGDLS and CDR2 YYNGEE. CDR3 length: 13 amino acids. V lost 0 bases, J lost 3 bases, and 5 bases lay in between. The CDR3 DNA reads TGTGCCAGCAGCGTAGCTCTTACAGATACGCAGTATTTT. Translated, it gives CASSVALTDTQYF.

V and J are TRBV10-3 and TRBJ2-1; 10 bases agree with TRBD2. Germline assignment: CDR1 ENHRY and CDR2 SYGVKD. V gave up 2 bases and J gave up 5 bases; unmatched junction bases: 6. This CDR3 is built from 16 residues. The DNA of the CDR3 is TGTGCCATCAGTGAGCGACGGACTAGCGGAAACAATGAGCAGTTCTTC. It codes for CAISERRTSGNNEQFF.

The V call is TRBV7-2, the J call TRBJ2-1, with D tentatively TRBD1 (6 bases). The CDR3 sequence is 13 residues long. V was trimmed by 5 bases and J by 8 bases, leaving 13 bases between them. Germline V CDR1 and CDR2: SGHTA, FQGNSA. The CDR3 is CASSPRSGDEQFF. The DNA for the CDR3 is TGTGCCAGCAGCCCAAGGTCAGGGGATGAGCAGTTCTTC. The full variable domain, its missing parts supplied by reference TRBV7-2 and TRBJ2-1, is GAGVSQSPSNKVTEKGKDVELRCDPISGHTALYWYRQSLGQGLEFLIYFQGNSAPDKSGLPSDRFSAERTGGSVSTLTIQRTQQEDSAVYLCASSPRSGDEQFFGPGTRLTVL.

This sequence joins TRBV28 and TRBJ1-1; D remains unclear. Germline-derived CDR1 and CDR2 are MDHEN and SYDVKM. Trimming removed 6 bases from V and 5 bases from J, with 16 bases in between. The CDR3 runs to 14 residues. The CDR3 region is CASSIPGRETEAFF. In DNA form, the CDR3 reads TGTGCCAGCAGCATACCGGGCCGGGAGACTGAAGCTTTCTTT.

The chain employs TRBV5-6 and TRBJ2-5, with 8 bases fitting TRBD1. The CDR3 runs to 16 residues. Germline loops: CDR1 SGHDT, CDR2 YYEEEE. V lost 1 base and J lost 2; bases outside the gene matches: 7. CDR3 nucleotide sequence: TGTGCCAGCAGCTTGATGAGACAGGGGCCTCAAGAGACCCAGTACTTC. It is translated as CASSLMRQGPQETQYF.

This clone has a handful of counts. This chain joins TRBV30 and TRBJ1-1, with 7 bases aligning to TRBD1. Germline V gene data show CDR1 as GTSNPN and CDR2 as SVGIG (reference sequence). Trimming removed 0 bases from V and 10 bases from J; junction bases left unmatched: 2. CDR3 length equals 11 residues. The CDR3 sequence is CAWSVRGPAFF. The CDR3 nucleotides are TGTGCCTGGAGTGTAAGGGGGCCAGCTTTCTTT. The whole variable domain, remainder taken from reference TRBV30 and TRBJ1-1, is SQTIHQWPATLVQPVGSPLSLECTVEGTSNPNLYWYRQAAGRGLQLLFYSVGIGQISSEVPQNLSASRPQDRQFILSSKKLLLSDSGFYLCAWSVRGPAFFGQGTRLTVV.

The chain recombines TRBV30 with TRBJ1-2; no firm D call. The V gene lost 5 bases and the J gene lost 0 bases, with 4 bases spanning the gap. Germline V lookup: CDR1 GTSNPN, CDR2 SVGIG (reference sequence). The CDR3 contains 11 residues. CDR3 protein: CAWETNYGYTF. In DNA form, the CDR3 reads TGTGCCTGGGAGACTAACTATGGCTACACCTTC.

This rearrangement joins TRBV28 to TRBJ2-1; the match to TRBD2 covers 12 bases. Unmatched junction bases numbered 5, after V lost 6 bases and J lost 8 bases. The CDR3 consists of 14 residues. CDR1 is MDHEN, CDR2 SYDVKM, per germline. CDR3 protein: CASRLAGGADEQFF. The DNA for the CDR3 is TGTGCCAGCAGGCTAGCGGGAGGGGCAGATGAGCAGTTCTTC.

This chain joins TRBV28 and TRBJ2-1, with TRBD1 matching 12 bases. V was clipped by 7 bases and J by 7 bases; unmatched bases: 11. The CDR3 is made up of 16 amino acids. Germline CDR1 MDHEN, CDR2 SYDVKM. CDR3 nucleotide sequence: TGTGCCAGCAAAGAAATCATGGGACAGGGGGCAAATGAGCAGTTCTTC. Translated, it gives CASKEIMGQGANEQFF.

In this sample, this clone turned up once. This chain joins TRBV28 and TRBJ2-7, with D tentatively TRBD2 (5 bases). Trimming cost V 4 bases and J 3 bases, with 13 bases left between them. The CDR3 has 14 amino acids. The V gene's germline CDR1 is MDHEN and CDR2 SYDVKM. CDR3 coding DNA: TGTGCCAGCAGTTCCGCCGGGGTAGGCTACGAGCAGTACTTC. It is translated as CASSSAGVGYEQYF.

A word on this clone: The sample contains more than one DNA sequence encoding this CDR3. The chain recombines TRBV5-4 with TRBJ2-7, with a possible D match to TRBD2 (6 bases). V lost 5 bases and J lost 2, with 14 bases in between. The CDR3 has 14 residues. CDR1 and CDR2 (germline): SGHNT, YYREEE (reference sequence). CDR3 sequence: CASRLTRDAYEQYF. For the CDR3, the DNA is TGTGCCAGCAGATTGACGCGGGATGCCTACGAGCAGTACTTC.

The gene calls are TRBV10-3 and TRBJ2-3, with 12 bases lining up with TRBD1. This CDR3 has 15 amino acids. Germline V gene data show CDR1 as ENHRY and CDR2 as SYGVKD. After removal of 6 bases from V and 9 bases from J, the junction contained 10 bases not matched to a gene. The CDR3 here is CAISRPGQGAQTQYF. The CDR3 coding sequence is TGTGCCATCAGCAGACCGGGACAGGGGGCGCAGACGCAGTATTTT.